The next 11 T cell receptor beta chains were all read from a single sample in a study of blood T cell repertoires in COVID-19. Sequenced by immunoSEQ multiplex PCR; TCRdb stores in-frame clones only, minus some. The sample lists a few hundred thousand clones, approximately 78% occurring once. Sequencing was performed on PBMCs or T cells enriched from blood (not recorded which). Receptors originate from a man aged 40-50 years who had recovered from COVID-19.

The chain recombines TRBV2 with TRBJ1-6; a weak D match, TRBD1 (6 bases). CDR1 and CDR2 (germline): SNHLY, FYNNEI. The CDR3 is 16 amino acids. Trimming shortened V by 7 bases and J by 6 bases, and 19 bases separated the two germline ends. CDR3 amino acids: CASTPPPGTSNSPLHF. CDR3 nucleotides: TGTGCCAGCACCCCGCCCCCAGGGACAAGTAATTCACCCCTCCACTTT.

The V and J genes are TRBV4-1 and TRBJ1-5; no firm D call. Germline V gives CDR1 MGHRA, CDR2 YSYEKL. This CDR3 is 15 amino acids long. Trimming pared 2 bases from V and 0 bases from J, leaving 8 bases between. The CDR3 sequence is CASSQFRSSNQPQHF. CDR3 bases: TGCGCCAGCAGCCAATTTCGGTCTAGCAATCAGCCCCAGCATTTT.

V is TRBV2 and J is TRBJ2-2; TRBD2 matches 11 bases. CDR1 is SNHLY and CDR2 is FYNNEI in the germline V gene. Trimming took 5 bases from V and 4 from J; bases not matched to a gene: 9. The CDR3 length is 17 residues. Here the CDR3 reads CASSPLKGLAGTGELFF. The DNA of the CDR3 is TGTGCCAGCAGTCCTTTAAAAGGACTAGCGGGCACCGGGGAGCTGTTTTTT.

V is TRBV4-2 and J is TRBJ2-1; 8 bases line up with TRBD2. V was pared by 4 bases and J by 5 bases, with 10 bases of the junction left unmatched. Germline lookup yields CDR1 LGHNA and CDR2 YNFKEQ. This CDR3 is 16 amino acids long. The CDR3 protein is CASSPFEAGANNEQFF. The CDR3, as DNA: TGTGCCAGCAGCCCCTTCGAAGCGGGGGCCAACAATGAGCAGTTCTTC.

V gene TRBV9 combines with J gene TRBJ2-7; 11 nucleotides align to TRBD2. Unmatched junction bases numbered 2, after V lost 3 bases and J lost 0 bases. The CDR3 is 15 amino acids. Per the germline V gene, CDR1 is SGDLS and CDR2 is YYNGEE. CDR3: CASSAGLAGSYEQYF. The CDR3 DNA reads TGTGCCAGCAGCGCCGGACTAGCGGGCTCCTACGAGCAGTACTTC.

This clone has only a few counts. The V call is TRBV12-1, the J call TRBJ2-2; the D call in the table, TRBD1, was not verified against the DNA. TRBV12-1 is noted as a pseudogene. The CDR3 extends over 18 amino acids. The CDR3 DNA reads TGTGCCAGCAGCTTTGCGAGGGACAGAAGAACAAAGACCGGGGAGCTGTTTTTT. Protein sequence: CASSFARDRRTKTGELFF.

Regarding this clone: One end of the junction does not line up with germline, which may come from a read error. The rearrangement links TRBV9 to TRBJ2-2; D might be TRBD2 (6 bases). The length of the CDR3 is 13 residues. Germline values: CDR1 SGDLS, CDR2 YYNGEE. The CDR3 spells CASSSGLSGGLFF. In nucleotides, the CDR3 is TGTGCCAGCAGCTCTGGACTGTCCGGGGGGCTGTTTTTT.

The chain uses TRBV7-6 and TRBJ1-6; tentative D call: TRBD1 (6 bases). The germline V and J ends were trimmed by 5 bases and 6 bases, with 14 bases remaining between them. This CDR3 is 15 amino acids long. Per germline, CDR1 SGHVS and CDR2 FNYEAQ. The CDR3 nucleotides read TGTGCCAGCAGCCCCCGTCAAGGGGGTAATTCACCCCTCCACTTT. Protein: CASSPRQGGNSPLHF.

This clone was counted at least ten times. The chain employs TRBV4-1 and TRBJ2-3, with D possibly matching TRBD1 (5 bases). V was cut by 0 bases and J by 2 bases, with 9 bases left in between. Per germline, CDR1 MGHRA and CDR2 YSYEKL. This CDR3 has 15 residues. The CDR3 loop reads CASSQDGANTDTQYF. For the CDR3, the DNA is TGCGCCAGCAGCCAAGATGGGGCCAACACAGATACGCAGTATTTT.

V and J are TRBV5-1 and TRBJ1-4; D is perhaps TRBD1 (5 bases). This CDR3 is built from 15 residues. Trimming cost V 1 base and J 8 bases, with 15 bases left between them. From germline, CDR1 is SGHRS and CDR2 YFSETQ. CDR3 region: CASSLLGQGREKLFF. The CDR3 region has the DNA TGCGCCAGCAGCTTGTTAGGTCAGGGTCGGGAAAAACTGTTTTTT.

The CDR3 bases are TGTGCCACCGCGGTAGGCCTACAGGGGGCGCAGTACGAGCAGTACTTC. It codes for CATAVGLQGAQYEQYF. The chain carries TRBV19 and TRBJ2-7; 9 bases align to TRBD1. The CDR3 is 16 residues long. Germline V gene sequence: CDR1 LNHDA, CDR2 SQIVND (reference sequence). V gave up 10 bases and J gave up 4 bases; unmatched junction bases: 17.